These 11 T cell receptor beta chains share one sample of origin, sequenced in a study of T cell changes during pregnancy in multiple sclerosis. The method was immunoSEQ multiplex PCR; TCRdb's version includes in-frame clones alone and lacks a portion of them. The sample holds 35,000 to 40,000 clones; about nine tenths are singletons and the top ten take roughly 1.2%. The sequencing used CD4+ T cells from peripheral blood mononuclear cells, collected before pregnancy. These receptors were collected from a female donor with multiple sclerosis, enrolled in a pregnancy study.

The rearrangement uses TRBV5-6 and TRBJ2-1; no reliable D call. The CDR3 has 14 amino acids. Germline V gene data show CDR1 as SGHDT and CDR2 as YYEEEE. With 2 bases removed from V and 3 bases from J, the gap between germline ends came to 9 bases. CDR3: CASSFYLNYNEQFF. The DNA of the CDR3 is TGTGCCAGCAGCTTCTACCTGAACTACAATGAGCAGTTCTTC.

The CDR3 protein is CASSTRTGSLSYEQYF. In DNA form, the CDR3 reads TGTGCCAGCAGTACCCGGACAGGGTCCTTATCCTACGAGCAGTACTTC. This chain connects TRBV27 to TRBJ2-7, with 8 positions matching TRBD1. The CDR3 totals 16 residues. The ends lost 5 bases at V and 1 base at J; junction bases unmatched: 10. Looked up from germline, CDR1 is MNHEY and CDR2 is SMNVEV (reference sequence).

The CDR3 nucleotides are TGTGCCAGTAGCAATAGCGGGAGGACAGATACGCAGTATTTT. Amino acid sequence: CASSNSGRTDTQYF. This chain uses TRBV19 with TRBJ2-3; TRBD2 agrees at 10 bases. CDR1 LNHDA and CDR2 SQIVND come from the germline V gene (reference sequence). The CDR3 loop spans 14 amino acids. Trimming removed 6 bases from V and 3 bases from J; junction bases left unmatched: 3.

The V and J genes are TRBV10-1 and TRBJ1-1; 7 bases map to TRBD1. Germline trimming cut 6 bases from V and 8 bases from J; bases unmatched to any gene: 12. The V gene's germline CDR1 is WNHNN and CDR2 SYGVQD (reference sequence). The CDR3 spans 14 residues. CDR3 coding DNA: TGCGCCAGCAGGGAGAACAGGGGTTCGGGAGAAGCTTTCTTT. This encodes CASRENRGSGEAFF.

CDR3 residues: CASSFEVWGNYGYTF. CDR3 coding DNA: TGTGCCAGCAGCTTCGAAGTATGGGGCAACTATGGCTACACCTTC. The genes are TRBV5-5 and TRBJ1-2, with D perhaps TRBD1 (5 bases). V lost 2 bases and J lost 2, with 13 bases in between. This CDR3 spans 15 amino acids. The germline V gene encodes CDR1 SGHKS and CDR2 YYEKEE (reference sequence).

The V and J genes are TRBV19 and TRBJ2-7; 9 positions agree with TRBD1. Germline CDR1 and CDR2: LNHDA and SQIVND (reference sequence). The CDR3 is 14 residues long. J lost 1 base, V lost 4 bases, and 2 bases had no gene match. For the CDR3, the DNA is TGTGCCAGTAGTACCGGGACAGGGTCCTACGAGCAGTACTTC. Its translation: CASSTGTGSYEQYF.

DNA of the CDR3: TGTGCCAGTAGCACCGGGATTACGCCCTCTGGGGCCAACGTCCTGACTTTC. Protein: CASSTGITPSGANVLTF. V and J are TRBV19 and TRBJ2-6, with TRBD2 as a possible D gene (5 bases). Germline lookup yields CDR1 LNHDA and CDR2 SQIVND (reference sequence). This CDR3 contains 17 residues. Deletions cut 6 bases from V and 0 bases from J, with 15 bases between.

The chain combines TRBV11-2 with TRBJ1-1, with TRBD1 matching over 8 bases. There are 15 residues in the CDR3. V lost 5 bases to trimming and J lost 2 bases; unmatched junction nucleotides: 7. Germline V gene sequence: CDR1 SGHAT, CDR2 FQNNGV. The CDR3 nucleotides are TGTGCCAGCAGCCGAGCCGGGACAGGTAACACTGAAGCTTTCTTT. Amino acids: CASSRAGTGNTEAFF.

The J gene is TRBJ1-3, the V gene TRBV6-5; tentatively, D is TRBD1 (5 bases). The CDR3 extends over 15 amino acids. Germline loops: CDR1 MNHEY, CDR2 SVGAGI. Trimming took 2 bases from V and 0 from J, leaving 8 bases between them. CDR3 in amino acids: CASSYEGVSGNTIYF. The CDR3 DNA is TGTGCCAGCAGTTACGAAGGGGTCTCTGGAAACACCATATATTTT.

This chain uses TRBV6-6 with TRBJ1-2; D gene ambiguous. Germline CDR1 and CDR2: MNHNY and SVGAGI (reference sequence). This CDR3 region has 12 residues. V gave up 5 bases and J gave up 3 bases, with 7 bases separating them. CDR3 amino acids: CASSPGDYGYTF. The CDR3 DNA reads TGTGCCAGCAGTCCGGGAGACTATGGCTACACCTTC.

CDR3 sequence reads: CASSLTRNTEAFF. CDR3 nucleotide sequence: TGTGCCAGCAGTTTAACAAGGAACACTGAAGCTTTCTTT. This chain links TRBV28 with TRBJ1-1, with D unclear. The CDR3 is 13 amino acids. Germline V gene sequence: CDR1 MDHEN, CDR2 SYDVKM. The V and J ends lost 2 bases and 1 base respectively, with 5 bases between them.